The entry below describes one T cell receptor beta chain. These data are taken from a study of blood T cell repertoires in COVID-19. Study at large: Spain, Italy and the United States supplied samples that represented acute and convalescent COVID-19. The analysed material was cDNA or gDNA that came from T cells, B-cell-depleted T cells, or PBMCs.

Assay: immunoSEQ multiplex PCR; the TCRdb copy retains only in-frame clones and omits some. The sample holds 200,000 to 250,000 clones; 82% are singletons and the top ten take 3% to 4%. CDR3 size: 15 residues. V was clipped by 4 bases and J by 12 bases, with 20 bases between them. The germline gives CDR1 SGHKS, CDR2 YYEKEE (reference sequence). Each recovered donor of Cohort 3 presented with two negative PCRs, clearance, or symptom resolution. The sample comprised PBMCs or T cells enriched from blood (not recorded which). The clonotype originates from a woman in her sixties who had recovered from COVID-19. The chain uses TRBV5-5 and TRBJ1-6, with D uncertain. The CDR3 coding sequence is TGTGCCAGCAGCCCCGAAGGCAGCGGGCGGTTACCCCTCCACTTT. Its protein is CASSPEGSGRLPLHF. The complete variable domain, with remaining parts taken from reference TRBV5-5 and TRBJ1-6, reads DAGVTQSPTHLIKTRGQQVTLRCSPISGHKSVSWYQQVLGQGPQFIFQYYEKEERGRGNFPDRFSARQFPNYSSELNVNALLLGDSALYLCASSPEGSGRLPLHFGNGTRLTVT.